Each of the 28 T cell receptor beta chains below was sequenced from the same sample in a study of CD8 T cells in Susac syndrome. An input of roughly 0.45 to 1 ug of RNA was subjected to reverse transcription using random hexamers. TCRdb re-analysed the immunoSEQ multiplex PCR reads in MiXCR, keeping a single row per CDR3 protein. The table includes 210,000 or so distinct CDR3 sequences, 92% detected once. The sample was CD8+ T cells from PBMCs. These receptors were collected from a human donor with multiple sclerosis.

The chain links TRBV7-6 to TRBJ2-1; 7 bases fit TRBD2. The J segment lost 8 bases and the V segment lost 0 bases, leaving 7 bases of the junction unmatched. Germline values: CDR1 SGHVS, CDR2 FNYEAQ. The CDR3 consists of 15 residues. The CDR3 spells CASSLAGGRGDEQFF. In DNA, the CDR3 is TGTGCCAGCAGCTTAGCTGGCGGGAGAGGAGATGAGCAGTTCTTC.

The chain employs TRBV6-2 or TRBV6-3 and TRBJ2-2; D not certain. Trimming stripped 9 bases from V and 6 bases from J, with 11 bases between. Germline CDR1 and CDR2: MNHEY and SVGEGT. The CDR3 consists of 12 residues. The CDR3 region is CASLHRPGELFF. The CDR3 nucleotides are TGTGCCAGTCTCCACCGGCCCGGGGAGCTGTTTTTT.

The chain couples TRBV7-3 to TRBJ1-1; D remains unclear. The CDR3 length is 18 residues. Germline CDR1 and CDR2: SGHTA and FQGTGA. The germline V and J ends were trimmed by 1 base and 1 base, with 19 bases remaining between them. The CDR3 protein is CASSLIAGGNGENTEAFF. The CDR3 DNA reads TGTGCCAGCAGCTTAATCGCGGGCGGGAACGGGGAGAACACTGAAGCTTTCTTT.

The chain is built from TRBV9 and TRBJ2-7; TRBD1 is a possible D gene (6 bases). V lost 4 bases and J lost 3, with 14 bases in between. The CDR3 runs to 14 residues. Germline V gene lookup returns CDR1 SGDLS and CDR2 YYNGEE. Written as DNA, the CDR3 is TGTGCCAGCAGCCCCTCCCAGGGGTTCTACGAGCAGTACTTC. This sequence encodes CASSPSQGFYEQYF.

The chain has TRBV7-9 and TRBJ1-2; D is perhaps TRBD1 (6 bases). Per germline, CDR1 SEHNR and CDR2 FQNEAQ (reference sequence). The CDR3 is made up of 14 amino acids. Trimming stripped 6 bases from V and 2 bases from J, with 13 bases between. Here the CDR3 reads CASRQLDSNYGYTF. The DNA of the CDR3 is TGTGCCAGCAGGCAACTGGACAGCAACTATGGCTACACCTTC.

The V call is TRBV15, the J call TRBJ2-1; tentative D call: TRBD1 (6 bases). Trimming left V 3 bases short and J 9 bases short, with 18 bases between. The CDR3 covers 15 residues. Germline CDR1 LNHNV, CDR2 YYDKDF (reference sequence). The CDR3 sequence is CATSRDPGQAVEQFF. CDR3 nucleotides: TGTGCCACCAGCAGGGATCCGGGACAAGCGGTTGAGCAGTTCTTC.

The chain carries TRBV19 and TRBJ1-1; 9 bases line up with TRBD1. V shed 10 bases, J shed 7 bases, and the junction held 7 bases outside the gene matches. The CDR3 sequence is 12 residues long. Germline CDR1 LNHDA, CDR2 SQIVND (reference sequence). The CDR3 protein is CATTGGFDEAFF. CDR3 DNA sequence: TGTGCCACGACAGGGGGGTTCGATGAAGCTTTCTTT.

This clonotype has a handful of counts. The CDR3 nucleotides read TGTGCCACCGGGGACAGAATGAACACTGAAGCTTTCTTT. As protein: CATGDRMNTEAFF. The chain carries TRBV15 and TRBJ1-1; TRBD1 matches 7 bases. Germline V gene sequence: CDR1 LNHNV, CDR2 YYDKDF (reference sequence). The J segment lost 0 bases and the V segment lost 8 bases, leaving 3 bases of the junction unmatched. This CDR3 comprises 13 residues.

This clonotype showed up just once. This sequence joins TRBV15 and TRBJ2-7; tentatively, D is TRBD1 (5 bases). Trimming removed 0 bases at V and 6 bases at J, with 18 bases between. The V gene's germline CDR1 is LNHNV and CDR2 YYDKDF (reference sequence). The CDR3 has 16 residues. CDR3 nucleotide sequence: TGTGCCACCAGCAGAGATACGGCAGGGCTGAGTGGCGAGCAGTACTTC. Amino acids: CATSRDTAGLSGEQYF.

The chain uses TRBV6-5 and TRBJ1-2; 11 bases are shared with TRBD1. The junction had 12 bases not matched to a gene; V was cut back by 6 bases and J by 9 bases. This CDR3 is 15 amino acids long. Germline CDR1 and CDR2: MNHEY and SVGAGI. CDR3 in DNA: TGTGCCAGCAGCTCCCCCCCTTGGACAGGGGGCAGCTACACCTTC. Translated, it gives CASSSPPWTGGSYTF.

J is TRBJ2-2 and V is TRBV7-9, with TRBD2 identical over 11 bases. Germline V lookup: CDR1 SEHNR, CDR2 FQNEAQ (reference sequence). Trimming took 4 bases from V and 0 from J; bases not matched to a gene: 7. This CDR3 is built from 18 residues. In DNA, the CDR3 is TGTGCCAGCAGCTCCCCGACTAGCGGGGATCCGAACACCGGGGAGCTGTTTTTT. It translates to CASSSPTSGDPNTGELFF.

This chain uses TRBV29-1 with TRBJ1-1; tentative D call: TRBD1 (5 bases). Germline loops: CDR1 SQVTM, CDR2 ANQGSEA. V was clipped by 6 bases and J by 0 bases, with 8 bases between them. CDR3 length: 12 amino acids. Here the CDR3 DNA reads TGCAGCGTGGGACGGTTGAACACTGAAGCTTTCTTT. This gives the protein CSVGRLNTEAFF.

In this sample, this clonotype turned up once. The J gene is TRBJ2-1, the V gene TRBV13; D remains ambiguous. The germline V and J ends were trimmed by 7 bases and 5 bases, with 9 bases remaining between them. Per the germline V gene, CDR1 is PRHDT and CDR2 is FYEKMQ (reference sequence). There are 12 residues in the CDR3. CDR3 in amino acids: CASTFRDNEQFF. DNA of the CDR3: TGTGCCAGCACCTTCAGAGACAATGAGCAGTTCTTC.

This clonotype was seen a single time. The chain links TRBV15 to TRBJ2-3; a weak D match, TRBD1 (5 bases). Germline V gives CDR1 LNHNV, CDR2 YYDKDF (reference sequence). V lost 0 bases, J lost 0 bases, and 10 bases lay in between. CDR3 length: 16 amino acids. The CDR3 spells CATSRDQTDSTDTQYF. In DNA, the CDR3 is TGTGCCACCAGCAGAGATCAGACAGATAGCACAGATACGCAGTATTTT.

The V gene is TRBV30, the J gene TRBJ2-7; TRBD1 agrees at 7 bases. Germline CDR1 GTSNPN, CDR2 SVGIG (reference sequence). This CDR3 has 12 residues. Trimming at V came to 5 bases and at J to 3 bases, leaving 4 bases not matched to a gene. The CDR3 nucleotides read TGTGCCTGGGAGGACAGGTTCTACGAGCAGTACTTC. Translation gives CAWEDRFYEQYF.

This chain joins TRBV6-1 and TRBJ1-3, with 8 bases fitting TRBD1. J was trimmed by 1 base and V by 2 bases; bases with no gene match: 4. This CDR3 spans 16 amino acids. Germline V gene lookup returns CDR1 MNHNS and CDR2 SASEGT. The CDR3 coding sequence is TGTGCCAGCAGTGAACTTCGACAGGGGTCTGGAAACACCATATATTTT. It codes for CASSELRQGSGNTIYF.

This clonotype was seen a single time. The DNA of the CDR3 is TGTGCCAGCAGCTTAACCCCTCGAGCCTATTTAGGCACAGATACGCAGTATTTT. Protein sequence: CASSLTPRAYLGTDTQYF. This chain uses TRBV11-3 with TRBJ2-3; D is unclear. Trimming stripped 2 bases from V and 1 base from J, with 19 bases between. The CDR3 runs to 18 residues. The germline V gene encodes CDR1 SGHNT and CDR2 YENEEA. Drawing the rest from reference TRBV11-3 and TRBJ2-3, the complete variable domain is EAGVVQSPRYKIIEKKQPVAFWCNPISGHNTLYWYLQNLGQGPELLIRYENEEAVDDSQLPKDRFSAERLKGVDSTLKIQPAELGDSAVYLCASSLTPRAYLGTDTQYFGPGTRLTVL.

This chain connects TRBV13 to TRBJ1-6, with a weak D call TRBD1 (5 bases). This CDR3 contains 15 residues. CDR1 PRHDT and CDR2 FYEKMQ come from the germline V gene (reference sequence). Trimming pared 5 bases from V and 7 bases from J, leaving 15 bases between. CDR3 protein: CASSVGTWGNSPLHF. The CDR3 nucleotides read TGTGCCAGCAGCGTCGGCACTTGGGGGAATTCACCCCTCCACTTT.

The rearrangement uses TRBV29-1 and TRBJ2-1; 14 nucleotides line up with TRBD2. The CDR3 totals 14 residues. Germline trimming cut 3 bases from V and 8 bases from J; bases unmatched to any gene: 3. Germline CDR1 reads SQVTM; CDR2 reads ANQGSEA. The CDR3 protein is CSVDGTSGRYEQFF. CDR3 nucleotides: TGCAGCGTTGATGGGACTAGCGGGAGATATGAGCAGTTCTTC.

The V gene is TRBV9, the J gene TRBJ1-3, with D tentatively TRBD1 (6 bases). Trimming left V 4 bases short and J 4 bases short, with 15 bases between. The CDR3 covers 15 residues. Germline CDR1 and CDR2: SGDLS and YYNGEE. The CDR3 coding sequence is TGTGCCAGCAGCTCCGGGGGGCGGAGAGGAAACACCATATATTTT. This gives the protein CASSSGGRRGNTIYF.

The chain links TRBV7-9 to TRBJ2-1, with D maybe TRBD2 (6 bases). The germline CDR1 and CDR2 sequences are SEHNR and FQNEAQ (reference sequence). Trimming left V 5 bases short and J 0 bases short, with 11 bases between. CDR3 length equals 15 residues. The CDR3 nucleotides are TGTGCCAGCAGCCGGGGGTTGAGCTCCTACAATGAGCAGTTCTTC. Its protein product is CASSRGLSSYNEQFF.

This chain joins TRBV6-5 and TRBJ2-3, with D unresolved. This CDR3 is 13 amino acids long. CDR1 and CDR2 from the germline V gene are MNHEY and SVGAGI. V was cut by 0 bases and J by 3 bases, with 4 bases left in between. The CDR3 region has the DNA TGTGCCAGCAGTTACTCCAATACAGATACGCAGTATTTT. The encoded protein is CASSYSNTDTQYF.

The chain employs TRBV7-9 and TRBJ2-6; D gene unclear. This CDR3 region has 14 residues. Germline assignment: CDR1 SEHNR and CDR2 FQNEAQ (reference sequence). Trimming removed 5 bases from V and 3 bases from J, with 8 bases in between. This CDR3 is CASSPENGANVLTF. The CDR3 DNA reads TGTGCCAGCAGCCCGGAGAATGGGGCCAACGTCCTGACTTTC.

For this clonotype: A junction end diverges from the germline sequence, so it may reflect a read error. The rearrangement joins TRBV6-1 to TRBJ1-4; D is ambiguous. The CDR3 consists of 22 residues. The germline V gene encodes CDR1 MNHNS and CDR2 SASEGT. The CDR3 spells CASSEEGWTGGSGIVTSEKLFF. The CDR3 DNA reads TGTGCCAGCAGTGAAGAGGGTTGGACGGGAGGTTCCGGCATCGTAACTAGTGAAAAACTGTTTTTT.

The V and J genes are TRBV9 and TRBJ2-5; D is unresolved. V dropped 0 bases and J dropped 2 bases, with 8 bases sitting between them. The CDR3 consists of 14 residues. Germline values: CDR1 SGDLS, CDR2 YYNGEE. In DNA, the CDR3 is TGTGCCAGCAGCGTAGAAGAAGGGCAAGAGACCCAGTACTTC. Translated: CASSVEEGQETQYF.

The chain recombines TRBV23-1 with TRBJ2-7; 8 nucleotides agree with TRBD2. TRBV23-1 is treated as an ORF (open reading frame) with a function not yet certain. The CDR3 runs to 15 residues. V lost 6 bases to trimming and J lost 1 base; unmatched junction nucleotides: 8. CDR3 sequence: CASRRSGDVSYEQYF. CDR3 bases: TGCGCCAGCAGACGTAGCGGGGATGTTTCCTACGAGCAGTACTTC.

In DNA, the CDR3 is TGTGCCAGCAGCCCCGGGGGGGGGCAGCGAAAACTGTTTTTT. Translating gives CASSPGGGQRKLFF. The chain combines TRBV7-8 with TRBJ1-4, with TRBD1 as a possible D gene (6 bases). V lost 5 bases to trimming and J lost 10 bases, with 17 bases between them. The germline V gene encodes CDR1 SGHVS and CDR2 FQNEAQ. The CDR3 sequence is 14 residues long.

The chain carries TRBV30 and TRBJ2-2; no firm D call. CDR3 size: 12 residues. V dropped 4 bases and J dropped 5 bases, with 8 bases sitting between them. Germline CDR1 is GTSNPN and CDR2 is SVGIG (reference sequence). CDR3 nucleotide sequence: TGTGCCTGGATACTTAGTACCGGGGAGCTGTTTTTT. This encodes CAWILSTGELFF.